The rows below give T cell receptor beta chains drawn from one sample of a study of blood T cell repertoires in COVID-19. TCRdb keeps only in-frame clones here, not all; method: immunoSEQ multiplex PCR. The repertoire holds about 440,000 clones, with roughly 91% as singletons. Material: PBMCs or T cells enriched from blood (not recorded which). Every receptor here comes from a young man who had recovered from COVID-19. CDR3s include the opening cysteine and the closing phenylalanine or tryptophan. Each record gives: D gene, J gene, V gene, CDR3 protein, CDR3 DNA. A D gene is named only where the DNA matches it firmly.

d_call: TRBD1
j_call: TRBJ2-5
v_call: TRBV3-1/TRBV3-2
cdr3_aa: CASSPRDRGLETQYF
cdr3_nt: TGTGCCAGCAGTCCCCGGGACAGGGGGCTTGAGACCCAGTACTTC

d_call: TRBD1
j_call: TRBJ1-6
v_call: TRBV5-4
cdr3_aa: CASSTRTGGRSPLHF
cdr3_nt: TGTGCCAGCAGCACCAGGACAGGGGGTCGTTCACCCCTCCACTTT

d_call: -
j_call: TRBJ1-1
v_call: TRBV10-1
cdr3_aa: CASSAGYTEAFF
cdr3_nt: TGCGCCAGCAGCGCAGGGTACACTGAAGCTTTCTTT

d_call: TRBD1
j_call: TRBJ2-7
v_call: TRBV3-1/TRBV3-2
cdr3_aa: CASRQTGTGYSEQYF
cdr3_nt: TGTGCCAGCAGGCAAACCGGGACAGGCTACTCCGAGCAGTACTTC

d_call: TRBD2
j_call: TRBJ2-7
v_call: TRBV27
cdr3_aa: CATTGTSSYEQYF
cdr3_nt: TGTGCCACCACCGGGACTAGCTCCTACGAGCAGTACTTC

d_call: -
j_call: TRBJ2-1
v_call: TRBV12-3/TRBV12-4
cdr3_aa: CASRETGDNEQFF
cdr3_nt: TGTGCCAGCAGAGAAACAGGAGACAATGAGCAGTTCTTC

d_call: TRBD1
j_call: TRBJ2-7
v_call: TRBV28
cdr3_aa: CASSVPGTGVHEQYF
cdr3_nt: TGTGCCAGCAGTGTACCCGGGACAGGGGTCCACGAGCAGTACTTC

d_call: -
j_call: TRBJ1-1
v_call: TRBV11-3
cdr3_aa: CASSFGQLGAEAFF
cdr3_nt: TGTGCCAGCAGCTTCGGACAGCTGGGGGCTGAAGCTTTCTTT

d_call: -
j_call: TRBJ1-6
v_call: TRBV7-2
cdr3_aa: CASSGGQRNSPLHF
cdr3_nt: TGTGCCAGCTCGGGGGGCCAGCGTAATTCACCCCTCCACTTT

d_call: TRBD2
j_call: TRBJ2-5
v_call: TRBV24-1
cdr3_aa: CATRAGGNQETQYF
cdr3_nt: TGTGCCACCAGAGCGGGAGGGAACCAAGAGACCCAGTACTTC

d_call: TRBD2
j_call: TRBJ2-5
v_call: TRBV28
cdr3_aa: CASSSPPAGVSETQYF
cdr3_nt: TGTGCCAGCAGTTCCCCTCCAGCGGGAGTCTCAGAGACCCAGTACTTC

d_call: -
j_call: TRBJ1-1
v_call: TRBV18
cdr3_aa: CASSPTSDSEAFF
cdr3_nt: TGTGCCAGCTCACCCACCTCGGACAGTGAAGCTTTCTTT

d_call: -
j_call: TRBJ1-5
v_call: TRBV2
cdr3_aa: CASSGQGTIYSSNQPQHF
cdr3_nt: TGTGCCAGCAGTGGTCAGGGGACCATATATTCTAGCAATCAGCCCCAGCATTTT

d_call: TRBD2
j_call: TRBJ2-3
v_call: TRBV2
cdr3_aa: CASRPRTSGGDTQYF
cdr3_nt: TGTGCCAGCAGGCCCCGGACTAGCGGGGGGGATACGCAGTATTTT

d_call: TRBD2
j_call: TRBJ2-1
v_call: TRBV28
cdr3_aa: CASSAPGLARSYNEQFF
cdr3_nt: TGTGCCAGCAGCGCCCCGGGACTAGCTCGGTCCTACAATGAGCAGTTCTTC

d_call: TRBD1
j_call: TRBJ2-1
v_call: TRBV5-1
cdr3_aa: CASSEGQGTHNEQFF
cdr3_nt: TGCGCCAGCAGTGAGGGACAGGGGACCCACAATGAGCAGTTCTTC

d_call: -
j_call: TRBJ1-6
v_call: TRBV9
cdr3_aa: CASSVGASSYNSPLHF
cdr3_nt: TGTGCCAGCAGCGTAGGGGCAAGCTCCTATAATTCACCCCTCCACTTT

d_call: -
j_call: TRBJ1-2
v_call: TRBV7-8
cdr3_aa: CASSPRTTNYGYTF
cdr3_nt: TGTGCCAGCAGCCCACGGACAACTAACTATGGCTACACCTTC